This T cell receptor (beta chain) was retrieved from a study of blood T cell repertoires in COVID-19. The repertoire was sequenced with immunoSEQ multiplex PCR; TCRdb's copy has only in-frame clones and lacks some. The sample has 200,000 or so clones; about 88% are singletons. Germline V CDR1 and CDR2: LNHNV, YYDKDF (reference sequence). There are 14 residues in the CDR3. The junction had 5 bases not matched to a gene; V was cut back by 5 bases and J by 1 base. The chain uses TRBV15 and TRBJ2-7, with TRBD1 identical over 7 bases. The clonotype originates from a man in his fifties or sixties with COVID-19, enrolled during active disease. Sequencing was done on a sample of peripheral blood. In nucleotides, the CDR3 is TGTGCCACCAGCGAGAGGGACAGTTCCTACGAGCAGTACTTC. The encoded protein is CATSERDSSYEQYF.